The 29 T cell receptor beta chains in this list originate from one sample, sequenced in a study of tissue T cells after allogeneic stem cell transplantation. Clones were sequenced by immunoSEQ multiplex PCR, and TCRdb holds only the in-frame ones, with some missing. This table holds roughly 9,500 clones, more than 40% found once. Noted time point: mouse harvest day 7 after allogeneic transplant. Each mouse received 10^7 T-cell-depleted marrow cells plus 10^6 splenic CD5+ T cells by tail vein. The sample taken for sequencing was gut tissue. The receptors here all came from a female BALB/c mouse given C57BL/6 T cells with graft-versus-host disease after an allogeneic hematopoietic cell transplant.

This clone was recorded once. Gene names and germline match the mouse. Read coverage stops 1 residue before the CDR3 terminus; the germline J gene supplies the remainder. The rearrangement joins TRBV26 to TRBJ2-3, with D hard to call. This CDR3 spans 12 amino acids. CDR1 and CDR2 from the germline V gene are KGHPV and FQNQEV (reference sequence). The V and J ends lost 6 bases and 0 bases respectively, with 4 bases between them. CDR3 sequence reads: CASSHSAETLYF. CDR3 DNA (partial): TGTGCCAGCAGCCATAGTGCAGAAACGCTGTAT. The complete variable domain, with remaining parts taken from reference TRBV26 and TRBJ2-3, reads NSKVIQTPRYLVKGQGQKAKMRCIPEKGHPVVFWYQQNKNNEFKFLINFQNQEVLQQIDMTEKRFSAECPSNSPCSLEIQSSEAGDSALYLCASSHSAETLYFGSGTRLTVL.

Remarks on this clone: Mouse germline and gene names are used. Sequencing ends 1 residue short of the CDR3 end; the germline J gene provides the rest. V and J are TRBV26 and TRBJ2-4; 7 positions match TRBD2. Germline CDR1 reads KGHPV; CDR2 reads FQNQEV (reference sequence). The CDR3 runs 15 residues. Trimming cost V 4 bases and J 0 bases; bases outside gene matches: 4. The covered CDR3 bases are TGTGCCAGCAGTCCGTCGGGGGGGAGTCAAAACACCTTGTAC. It specifies CASSPSGGSQNTLY. In full, the CDR3 reads CASSPSGGSQNTLYF.

In regard to this clone: Gene names and germline match the mouse. The sequenced fragment ends 1 residue before the CDR3 boundary, so the rest is inferred from the germline J gene. The J gene is TRBJ2-3, the V gene TRBV4; D perhaps matches TRBD2 (6 bases). Trimming removed 6 bases at V and 0 bases at J, with 13 bases between. The CDR3 length is 15 residues. CDR1 and CDR2 from the germline V gene are LGHDT and YNNKQL (reference sequence). This CDR3 reads CASRAGAPSAETLYF. The DNA read from the CDR3 is TGTGCCAGCAGGGCTGGGGCCCCTAGTGCAGAAACGCTGTAT.

This clone was recorded a few times. Mouse gene names apply. The CDR3 goes on 1 residue after the read ends, and that part is filled in from the germline J gene. The chain has TRBV26 and TRBJ2-5, with D perhaps TRBD1 (6 bases). Per the germline V gene, CDR1 is KGHPV and CDR2 is FQNQEV (reference sequence). The CDR3 consists of 14 residues. Trimming took 0 bases from V and 5 from J, leaving 9 bases between them. The part of the CDR3 DNA that was read is TGTGCCAGCAGTCTGTCAACAGGGCCAGACACCCAGTAC. This codes for CASSLSTGPDTQY. The whole CDR3 sequence is CASSLSTGPDTQYF.

Concerning this clone itself: Mouse names are used for the genes. The CDR3 end is not reached by the read, which stops 1 residue before it; the germline J gene fills it in. This sequence joins TRBV31 and TRBJ1-1; D call uncertain. The germline CDR1 and CDR2 sequences are GKSSPN and SITVG. Trimming pared 4 bases from V and 7 bases from J, leaving 10 bases between. The CDR3 is 11 residues long. The CDR3 protein is CAWMKRIEVFF. CDR3 DNA, as far as it was read: TGTGCCTGGATGAAAAGAATAGAAGTCTTC.

Of note for this clone: The listed genes are named as in mouse. Sequencing ends 1 residue short of the CDR3 end; the germline J gene provides the rest. The gene calls are TRBV2 and TRBJ1-2; TRBD1 agrees at 7 bases. Germline CDR1 is LGHNA and CDR2 is YSYQKL. The V gene end was trimmed by 0 bases and the J gene end by 5 bases; junction bases not matched to a gene: 6. This CDR3 region has 15 residues. CDR3 sequence: CASSQEPGGGSDYTF. Partial CDR3 DNA: TGTGCCAGCAGCCAAGAACCAGGGGGAGGGTCCGACTACACC.

Within the sample, this clone is medium-sized. Gene names denote mouse genes. The CDR3 spells CASSQEEGTGGARQYF. The CDR3 DNA, read in part, is TGTGCCAGCAGCCAAGAGGAGGGGACTGGGGGGGCGCGACAGTAC. The chain joins TRBV2 to TRBJ2-7, with 14 positions matching TRBD2. The DNA ends 1 residue before the CDR3 does, and the rest of the CDR3 is filled in from the germline J gene. There are 16 residues in the CDR3. The germline V gene encodes CDR1 LGHNA and CDR2 YSYQKL. The trim removed 0 bases at V and 9 bases at J, leaving 7 bases unmatched.

As regards this clone: The genes and germline here are from mouse. The CDR3 goes on 1 residue after the read ends, and that part is filled in from the germline J gene. The chain combines TRBV3 with TRBJ2-7; TRBD1 might be the D (5 bases). V lost 5 bases to trimming and J lost 7 bases, with 12 bases between them. CDR1 is SNHLY, CDR2 FYNGKV, per germline (reference sequence). The length of the CDR3 is 12 residues. The CDR3 region is CASSPGSGEQYF. The sequenced part of the CDR3 DNA is TGTGCCAGCAGCCCAGGGTCCGGGGAACAGTAC.

About this clone: The genes and germline here are from mouse. The sequence runs out 1 residue before the end of the CDR3; the remainder is reconstructed from the germline J gene. This chain uses TRBV1 with TRBJ2-5; D unresolved. The length of the CDR3 is 15 residues. The germline V gene encodes CDR1 NSQYPW and CDR2 LRSPGD (reference sequence). V was shortened by 0 bases and J by 1 base, with 8 bases between the two germline ends. The sequenced part of the CDR3 DNA is TGCACCTGCAGTGCAGATCTGGCAGACCAAGACACCCAGTAC. It specifies CTCSADLADQDTQY. The full-length CDR3 reads as CTCSADLADQDTQYF.

This clone came up a few times. All gene names here are mouse names. The CDR3 goes on 1 residue after the read ends, and that part is filled in from the germline J gene. This chain connects TRBV29 to TRBJ2-7; D is possibly TRBD2 (7 bases). This CDR3 has 13 residues. V shed 4 bases and J shed 4 bases, with 11 bases lying between them. Germline CDR1 is MSHET and CDR2 is SYDVDS. CDR3 loop: CASSWEGGYEQYF. Incomplete CDR3 DNA: TGTGCTAGCAGTTGGGAGGGGGGGTATGAACAGTAC.

This clone was seen a handful of times. Gene names are mouse gene names. With the read ending 1 residue before the CDR3 end, the germline J gene is used to fill in that end. This chain joins TRBV26 and TRBJ1-1, with D perhaps matching TRBD1 (5 bases). From germline, CDR1 is KGHPV and CDR2 FQNQEV (reference sequence). There are 14 residues in the CDR3. V lost 1 base and J lost 0, with 6 bases in between. This CDR3 is CASSLLTANTEVFF. CDR3 bases read: TGTGCCAGCAGTCTGTTGACAGCAAACACAGAAGTCTTC.

Comments on this clone: Genes and germline are mouse. The read ends 1 residue early relative to the CDR3; the germline J gene fills the gap. The chain carries TRBV31 and TRBJ2-4, with 8 bases identical to TRBD1. The germline V gene encodes CDR1 GKSSPN and CDR2 SITVG. J gave up 1 base and V 0 bases, and 3 bases lay outside the gene matches. The CDR3 has 15 residues. CDR3 DNA, as far as it was read: TGTGCCTGGAGTCTCAGGGGGCGCGGTCAAAACACCTTGTAC. Encoded protein: CAWSLRGRGQNTLY. Given in full, the CDR3 is CAWSLRGRGQNTLYF.

About this clone: Any gene name here is a mouse gene name. The read is 1 residue too short to cover the CDR3 end, so that end is filled in from the germline J gene. The rearrangement uses TRBV19 and TRBJ2-7; 11 bases agree with TRBD2. The CDR3 runs 12 residues. Per the germline V gene, CDR1 is FNHDT and CDR2 is SITEND (reference sequence). V trimming: 8 bases; J trimming: 6 bases; junction bases outside the gene matches: 4. This chain's CDR3 is CARDWGEGEQYF. Incomplete CDR3 DNA: TGTGCCAGGGACTGGGGGGAGGGTGAACAGTAC.

This clone is deemed medium-sized (0.01 to 0.1%). Gene names denote mouse genes. The read stops 1 residue short of the end of the CDR3; the missing end is completed from the germline J gene. J is TRBJ2-2 and V is TRBV13-2; 7 bases align to TRBD1. V dropped 6 bases and J dropped 1; count of bases not matched to a gene: 3. The germline V gene has CDR1 NNHNN and CDR2 SYGAGS (reference sequence). The CDR3 extends over 14 amino acids. The covered CDR3 bases are TGTGCCAGCGCCCGGGACAGAAACACCGGGCAGCTCTAC. Amino acids: CASARDRNTGQLY. The full CDR3 sequence reads CASARDRNTGQLYF.

Concerning this clone: Gene labels here are mouse ones. Incomplete CDR3 DNA: TGCTCCAGCAGTCAAACGGGACAGGGGAACGAAAGATTATTT. Translation: CSSSQTGQGNERLF. The full-length CDR3 reads as CSSSQTGQGNERLFF. The rearrangement joins TRBV23 to TRBJ1-4; TRBD1, the D gene given by the table, was not confirmed from the DNA. The read ends 1 residue early relative to the CDR3; the germline J gene fills the gap. Germline CDR1 is KGHTA and CDR2 is FQNQQP. The CDR3 runs to 15 residues.

This clone was observed a handful of times. Germline and genes here are mouse. The CDR3 end falls 1 residue outside the read, so it is completed with the germline J gene. The chain links TRBV26 to TRBJ2-7; TRBD2 aligns across 12 bases. CDR3 length: 14 residues. Germline-derived CDR1 and CDR2 are KGHPV and FQNQEV (reference sequence). V was pared by 5 bases and J by 4 bases, with 3 bases of the junction left unmatched. This chain's CDR3 is CASSADWGGYEQYF. The covered CDR3 bases are TGTGCCAGCAGTGCGGACTGGGGGGGTTATGAACAGTAC.

In its sample, this clone was seen once. Genes and germline come from the mouse. The read finishes 1 residue shy of the CDR3 end, and the germline J gene is used to complete it. V usage is TRBV15 and J usage is TRBJ2-4; D is uncertain. Germline CDR1 is SGHND and CDR2 is FRSKSL. Trimming pared 0 bases from V and 4 bases from J, leaving 5 bases between. The CDR3 runs 13 residues. This CDR3 reads CASSLAGKNTLYF. The CDR3 DNA, read in part, is TGTGCCAGCAGTTTAGCCGGGAAAAACACCTTGTAC. Filled out from reference TRBV15 and TRBJ2-4, the complete variable domain reads DAGVTQTPRHEVAEKGQTIILKCEPVSGHNDLFWYRQTKIQGLELLSYFRSKSLMEDGGAFKDRFKAEMLNSSFSTLKIQPTEPKDSAVYLCASSLAGKNTLYFGAGTRLSVL.

Concerning this clone itself: Mouse gene names and germline throughout. The read comes to an end 1 residue before the CDR3 does, leaving the germline J gene to fill in the end. The sample contains more than one DNA sequence encoding this CDR3. This chain connects TRBV26 to TRBJ2-1, with D possibly TRBD2 on 7 matching bases. Germline CDR1 is KGHPV and CDR2 is FQNQEV (reference sequence). The CDR3 totals 14 residues. V shed 1 base and J shed 10 bases, with 14 bases lying between them. The DNA read from the CDR3 is TGTGCCAGCAGTCTGTGGGGGGCGGGGGCGGAGCAGTTC. Its translation: CASSLWGAGAEQF. The whole CDR3 protein is CASSLWGAGAEQFF.

A word on this clone: The germline and genes are mouse ones. The read ends 1 residue early relative to the CDR3; the germline J gene fills the gap. The V and J genes are TRBV12-2 and TRBJ1-4, with 10 nucleotides matching TRBD1. J lost 6 bases, V lost 0 bases, and 0 bases had no gene match. The CDR3 has 14 amino acids. From germline, CDR1 is SGHLS and CDR2 HYDKME. This CDR3 is CASSLDRGHERLFF. The CDR3 bases that were read are TGTGCCAGCTCTCTCGACAGGGGGCACGAAAGATTATTT.

As concerns this clone: Genes here carry mouse names. The CDR3 is cut off 1 residue early in the read; its end comes from the germline J gene. The chain uses TRBV26 and TRBJ2-5; 10 nucleotides align to TRBD2. The CDR3 runs 15 residues. Per germline, CDR1 KGHPV and CDR2 FQNQEV (reference sequence). The junction had 6 bases not matched to a gene; V was cut back by 4 bases and J by 5 bases. This CDR3 is CASSPPGLGRDTQYF. The part of the CDR3 DNA that was read is TGTGCCAGCAGTCCGCCGGGACTGGGGAGAGACACCCAGTAC. The full variable domain, completed using reference TRBV26 and TRBJ2-5, is NSKVIQTPRYLVKGQGQKAKMRCIPEKGHPVVFWYQQNKNNEFKFLINFQNQEVLQQIDMTEKRFSAECPSNSPCSLEIQSSEAGDSALYLCASSPPGLGRDTQYFGPGTRLLVL.

This clone is deemed medium-sized. These gene names are mouse names. The CDR3 end is not reached by the read, which stops 1 residue before it; the germline J gene fills it in. This chain joins TRBV31 and TRBJ2-7; 9 nucleotides line up with TRBD2. V lost 4 bases, J lost 3 bases, and 4 bases stayed unmatched. Germline lookup yields CDR1 GKSSPN and CDR2 SITVG. The CDR3 loop spans 13 amino acids. The CDR3 bases that were read are TGTGCCTGGAAGGACTGGGGCCTCTATGAACAGTAC. Its translation is CAWKDWGLYEQY. The CDR3 reads in full as CAWKDWGLYEQYF. Full variable domain (outside the CDR3, taken from reference TRBV31 and TRBJ2-7): AQTIHQWPVAEIKAVGSPLSLGCTIKGKSSPNLYWYWQATGGTLQQLFYSITVGQVESVVQLNLSASRPKDDQFILSTEKLLLSHSGFYLCAWKDWGLYEQYFGPGTRLTVL.

This clone has a handful of counts. The gene names given are mouse names. The read terminates 1 residue before the CDR3 end, so the remaining end is supplied by the germline J gene. In the same sample, other DNA sequences code for this CDR3. The gene calls are TRBV2 and TRBJ2-7; 8 bases match TRBD2. Losses at the gene ends were 0 bases for V and 3 bases for J; bases not matched to a gene: 4. This CDR3 has 15 amino acids. Germline CDR1 reads LGHNA; CDR2 reads YSYQKL. CDR3 DNA (partial): TGTGCCAGCAGCCAAGATCCTGGGGGGAACTATGAACAGTAC. It codes for CASSQDPGGNYEQY. The CDR3 as a whole reads CASSQDPGGNYEQYF.

As concerns this clone: Mouse gene names apply. The read ends 1 residue before the CDR3 terminus; that terminus is restored from the germline J gene. The chain links TRBV12-2 to TRBJ2-2; D is unclear. The V end lost 0 bases, the J end lost 0 bases, and 4 bases lay between the germline ends. CDR3 length: 14 residues. Germline V gene data show CDR1 as SGHLS and CDR2 as HYDKME. The part of the CDR3 DNA that was read is TGTGCCAGCTCTCTCCGGCCAAACACCGGGCAGCTCTAC. Its translation is CASSLRPNTGQLY. The whole CDR3 region reads CASSLRPNTGQLYF. The whole variable domain, remainder taken from reference TRBV12-2 and TRBJ2-2, is NSGVVQSPRYIIKGKGERSILKCIPISGHLSVAWYQQTQGQELKFFIQHYDKMERDKGNLPSRFSVQQFDDYHSEMNMSALELEDSAVYFCASSLRPNTGQLYFGEGSKLTVL.

This clone occurred a few times. Any gene name here is a mouse gene name. The CDR3 goes on 1 residue after the read ends, and that part is filled in from the germline J gene. This chain connects TRBV15 to TRBJ1-3, with TRBD1 matching over 8 bases. CDR1 is SGHND, CDR2 FRSKSL, per germline. Unmatched junction bases numbered 2, after V lost 6 bases and J lost 4 bases. This CDR3 is built from 13 residues. The DNA read from the CDR3 is TGTGCCAGCAGCAGGGGGCTCGGAAATACGCTCTAT. This encodes CASSRGLGNTLY. The full CDR3 is CASSRGLGNTLYF.

This clone was observed once. Gene names and germline refer to mouse. This same CDR3 is encoded by further DNA sequences in the sample. The sequenced part of the CDR3 DNA is TGTGCCAGCAGTCTGCGGGAGGGCACAGAAGTCTTC. Protein sequence: CASSLREGTEVF. The entire CDR3 sequence reads CASSLREGTEVFF. V is TRBV26 and J is TRBJ1-1; D unclear. The read finishes 1 residue shy of the CDR3 end, and the germline J gene is used to complete it. The CDR3 loop spans 13 amino acids. V lost 2 bases and J 4 bases, leaving 8 bases between the germline ends. CDR1 KGHPV and CDR2 FQNQEV come from the germline V gene (reference sequence).

Comments on this clone: The germline and genes are mouse ones. The read gets to within 1 residue of the CDR3 end, and the germline J gene fills in the rest. This chain links TRBV4 with TRBJ2-3, with TRBD2 matching over 10 bases. V was clipped by 4 bases and J by 1 base; unmatched bases: 2. The CDR3 has 15 residues. Germline loops: CDR1 LGHDT, CDR2 YNNKQL (reference sequence). The covered CDR3 bases are TGTGCCAGCAGCTCCTGGGGGGGCGGTGCAGAAACGCTGTAT. Residues: CASSSWGGGAETLY. The entire CDR3 reads CASSSWGGGAETLYF.

On this clone itself: Germline and genes: mouse. CDR3 region: CASSLRTGGEGNTLYF. CDR3 bases read: TGTGCCAGCAGTTTAAGGACAGGGGGCGAAGGAAATACGCTCTAT. The gene calls are TRBV15 and TRBJ1-3; 11 nucleotides line up with TRBD1. The sequenced fragment ends 1 residue before the CDR3 boundary, so the rest is inferred from the germline J gene. CDR1 and CDR2 from the germline V gene are SGHND and FRSKSL. V lost 2 bases to trimming and J lost 4 bases; unmatched junction nucleotides: 4. The CDR3 covers 16 residues.

In its sample, this clone was seen a few times. Gene names refer to mouse genes. The read ends 1 residue before the CDR3 terminus; that terminus is restored from the germline J gene. The chain joins TRBV19 to TRBJ1-3; weak D call: TRBD1 (5 bases). Germline-derived CDR1 and CDR2 are FNHDT and SITEND (reference sequence). Trimming left V 5 bases short and J 4 bases short, with 13 bases between. CDR3 length: 14 residues. The DNA read from the CDR3 is TGTGCCAGCAGCACAGCAGGGATCGGAAATACGCTCTAT. It encodes CASSTAGIGNTLY. The whole CDR3 protein is CASSTAGIGNTLYF.

This clone was detected a few times. These gene names are mouse names. The CDR3 extends 1 residue past the end of the read, so its final part is completed from the germline J gene. The rearrangement uses TRBV26 and TRBJ2-7, with D tentatively TRBD1 (6 bases). The CDR3 sequence is 12 residues long. The V gene lost 6 bases and the J gene lost 4 bases, with 10 bases spanning the gap. Germline V lookup: CDR1 KGHPV, CDR2 FQNQEV (reference sequence). CDR3: CASRLRGYEQYF. Partial CDR3 DNA: TGTGCCAGCAGACTGAGGGGGTATGAACAGTAC.